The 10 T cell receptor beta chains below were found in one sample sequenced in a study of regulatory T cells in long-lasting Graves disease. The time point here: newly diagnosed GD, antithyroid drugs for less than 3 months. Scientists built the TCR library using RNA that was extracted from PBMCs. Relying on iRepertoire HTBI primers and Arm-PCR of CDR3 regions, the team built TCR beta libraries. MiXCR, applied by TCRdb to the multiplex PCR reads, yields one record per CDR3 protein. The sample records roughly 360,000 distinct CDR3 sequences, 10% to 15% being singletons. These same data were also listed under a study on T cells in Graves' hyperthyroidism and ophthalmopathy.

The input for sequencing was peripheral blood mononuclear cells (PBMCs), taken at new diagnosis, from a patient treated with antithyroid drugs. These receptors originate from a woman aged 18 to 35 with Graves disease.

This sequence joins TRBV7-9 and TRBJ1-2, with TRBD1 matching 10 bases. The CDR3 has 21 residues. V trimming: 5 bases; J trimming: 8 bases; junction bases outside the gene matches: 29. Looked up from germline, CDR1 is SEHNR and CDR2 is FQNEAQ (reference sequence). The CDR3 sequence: CASSPFRDRGVSSPKSGGYTF. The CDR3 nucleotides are TGTGCCAGCAGCCCGTTCCGGGACAGGGGAGTGTCTTCGCCCAAATCCGGCGGCTACACCTTC.

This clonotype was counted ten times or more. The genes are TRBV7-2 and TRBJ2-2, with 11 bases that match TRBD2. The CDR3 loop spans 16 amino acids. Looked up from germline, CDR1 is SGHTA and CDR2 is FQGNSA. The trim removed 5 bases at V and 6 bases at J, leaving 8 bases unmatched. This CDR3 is CASSRLAGGPSGELFF. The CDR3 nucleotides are TGTGCCAGCAGCCGATTAGCGGGAGGGCCGTCCGGGGAGCTGTTTTTT.

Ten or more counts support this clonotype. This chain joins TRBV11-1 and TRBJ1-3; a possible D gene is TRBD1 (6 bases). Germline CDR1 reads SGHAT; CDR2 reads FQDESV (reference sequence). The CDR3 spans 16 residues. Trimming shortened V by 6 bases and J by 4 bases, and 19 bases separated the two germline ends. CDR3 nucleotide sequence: TGTGCCAGCAGACTCAATCGACAGGCGGAAGGAAACACCATATATTTT. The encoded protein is CASRLNRQAEGNTIYF.

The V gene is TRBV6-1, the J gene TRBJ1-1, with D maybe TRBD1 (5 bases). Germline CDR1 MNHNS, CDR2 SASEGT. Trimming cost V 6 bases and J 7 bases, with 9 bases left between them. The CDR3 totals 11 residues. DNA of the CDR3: TGTGCCAGCAGATTGGGACTTGAAGCTTTCTTT. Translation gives CASRLGLEAFF.

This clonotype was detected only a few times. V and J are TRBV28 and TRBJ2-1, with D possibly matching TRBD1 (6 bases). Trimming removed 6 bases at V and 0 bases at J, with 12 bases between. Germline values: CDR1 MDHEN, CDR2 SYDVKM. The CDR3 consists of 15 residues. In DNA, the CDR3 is TGTGCCAGCAGGGTGGACAGACTCTCCTACAATGAGCAGTTCTTC. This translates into CASRVDRLSYNEQFF.

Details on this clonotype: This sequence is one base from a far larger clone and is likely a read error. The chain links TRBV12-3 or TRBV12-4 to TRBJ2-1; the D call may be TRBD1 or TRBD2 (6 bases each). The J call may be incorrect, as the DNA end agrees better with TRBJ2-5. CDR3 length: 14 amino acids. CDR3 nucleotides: TGTGCCAGCAGAGAGACTAGAACAGGGGAGACCCAGTACTTC. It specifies CASRETRTGETQYF.

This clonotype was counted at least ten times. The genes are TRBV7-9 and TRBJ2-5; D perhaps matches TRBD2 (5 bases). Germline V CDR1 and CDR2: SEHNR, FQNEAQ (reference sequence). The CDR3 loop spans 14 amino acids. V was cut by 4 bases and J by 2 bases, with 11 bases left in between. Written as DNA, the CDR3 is TGTGCCAGCAGCTCCTGGACTGGACAAGAGACCCAGTACTTC. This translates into CASSSWTGQETQYF.

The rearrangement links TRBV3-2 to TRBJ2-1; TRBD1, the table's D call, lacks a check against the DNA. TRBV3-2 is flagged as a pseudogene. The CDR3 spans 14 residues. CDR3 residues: CASRPRGPESRPVF. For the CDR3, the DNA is TGTGCCAGCAGACCTAGGGGGCCGGAATCAAGGCCGGTCTTC.

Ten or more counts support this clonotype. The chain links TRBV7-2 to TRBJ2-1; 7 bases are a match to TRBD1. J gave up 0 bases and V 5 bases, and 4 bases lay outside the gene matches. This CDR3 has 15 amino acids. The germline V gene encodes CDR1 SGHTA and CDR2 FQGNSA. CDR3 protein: CASSPWDSSYNEQFF. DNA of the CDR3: TGTGCCAGCAGCCCCTGGGACAGCTCCTACAATGAGCAGTTCTTC.

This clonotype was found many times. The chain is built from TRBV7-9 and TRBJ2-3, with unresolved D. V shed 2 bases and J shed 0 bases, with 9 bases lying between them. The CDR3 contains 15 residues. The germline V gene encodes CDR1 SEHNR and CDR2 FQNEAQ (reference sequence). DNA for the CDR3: TGTGCCAGCAGCTTAATGGGCCAAAGCACAGATACGCAGTATTTT. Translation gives CASSLMGQSTDTQYF.